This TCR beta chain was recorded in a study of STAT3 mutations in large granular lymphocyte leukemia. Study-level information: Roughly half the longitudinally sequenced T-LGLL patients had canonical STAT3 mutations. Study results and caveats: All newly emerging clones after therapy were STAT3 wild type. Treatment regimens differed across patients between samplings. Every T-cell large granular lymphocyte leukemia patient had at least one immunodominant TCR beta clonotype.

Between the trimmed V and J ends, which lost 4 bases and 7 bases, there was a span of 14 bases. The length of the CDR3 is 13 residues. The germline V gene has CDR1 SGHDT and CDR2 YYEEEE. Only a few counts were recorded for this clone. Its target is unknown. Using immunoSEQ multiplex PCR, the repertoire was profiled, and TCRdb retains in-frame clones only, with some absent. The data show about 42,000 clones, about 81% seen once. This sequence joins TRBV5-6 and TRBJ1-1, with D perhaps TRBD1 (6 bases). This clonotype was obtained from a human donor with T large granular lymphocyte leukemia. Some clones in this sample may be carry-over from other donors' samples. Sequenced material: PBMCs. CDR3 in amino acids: CASSMQGIYEAFF. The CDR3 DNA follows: TGTGCCAGCAGCATGCAGGGGATATATGAAGCTTTCTTT.